The 25 T cell receptor beta chains below were found in one sample sequenced in a study of graft-versus-host responses after intestinal transplantation. Which antigens these TCRs recognize remains unknown. Produced via immunoSEQ multiplex PCR; TCRdb's table is partial and in-frame only. The data contain some 140,000 clones, nearly 95% of them singletons. Material: unstimulated CD4+ T cells sorted from spleen or lymph node cells, obtained before intestinal transplant. These TCRs come from a human donor who received an intestinal transplant.

This rearrangement joins TRBV23-1 to TRBJ1-2; 7 nucleotides match TRBD1. TRBV23-1 is filed as an ORF, its function uncertain. Trimming took 6 bases from V and 8 from J; bases not matched to a gene: 9. The length of the CDR3 is 13 residues. The CDR3: CASRKQGLEGYTF. CDR3 in DNA: TGCGCCAGCAGAAAACAGGGGTTGGAAGGCTACACCTTC.

The chain has TRBV29-1 and TRBJ1-1; possibly TRBD1 for D (5 bases). The CDR3 sequence is 13 residues long. V lost 3 bases and J 4 bases, leaving 12 bases between the germline ends. Germline V gene data show CDR1 as SQVTM and CDR2 as ANQGSEA. CDR3 protein: CSVEGPGGTEAFF. The CDR3 region has the DNA TGCAGCGTTGAGGGCCCCGGGGGCACTGAAGCTTTCTTT.

This chain connects TRBV5-4 to TRBJ2-1; weak D call: TRBD2 (6 bases). Germline loops: CDR1 SGHNT, CDR2 YYREEE (reference sequence). The CDR3 extends over 16 amino acids. Trimming removed 2 bases from V and 0 bases from J, with 12 bases in between. CDR3 sequence reads: CASSLGGASSYNEQFF. In DNA, the CDR3 is TGTGCCAGCAGCTTAGGAGGGGCCAGCTCCTACAATGAGCAGTTCTTC.

A remark on this clone: Other nucleotide sequences in the sample specify the same CDR3. The CDR3 nucleotides read TGCGCCAGCAGCTCCGGACCGCAAGAGACCCAGTACTTC. Its translation is CASSSGPQETQYF. V gene TRBV5-1 combines with J gene TRBJ2-5; D ambiguous. The CDR3 is made up of 13 amino acids. Germline lookup yields CDR1 SGHRS and CDR2 YFSETQ. The V end was cut by 3 bases, the J end by 2 bases, with 8 bases between.

V gene TRBV6-4 combines with J gene TRBJ2-1; either TRBD1 or TRBD2 may supply D (7 bases each). Trimming took off 5 bases at V and 16 bases at J, with 21 bases between the two ends. This CDR3 is 13 amino acids long. CDR1 is MRHNA and CDR2 is SNTAGT in the germline V gene. CDR3 sequence: CASSIQGGQGEFF. CDR3 bases: TGTGCCAGCAGTATCCAGGGAGGGCAGGGGGAATTCTTC.

This clone was found once. The chain links TRBV19 to TRBJ2-6; D possibly uses TRBD1 or TRBD2 (5 bases each). V was cut by 8 bases and J by 4 bases, with 18 bases left in between. Germline V gives CDR1 LNHDA, CDR2 SQIVND (reference sequence). CDR3 length: 16 residues. CDR3 bases: TGTGCCAGTGGTACCCCCTACGGGGCCGGGGCCAACGTCCTGACTTTC. This sequence encodes CASGTPYGAGANVLTF.

V usage is TRBV5-4 and J usage is TRBJ2-1; 7 bases are a match to TRBD2. Germline V gives CDR1 SGHNT, CDR2 YYREEE (reference sequence). The V segment lost 2 bases and the J segment 7 bases; nucleotides outside the gene matches: 21. This CDR3 has 19 amino acids. CDR3 loop: CASSFGAGRLAAVGNEQFF. For the CDR3, the DNA is TGTGCCAGCAGCTTTGGAGCGGGCCGTCTAGCGGCAGTAGGAAATGAGCAGTTCTTC.

The chain has TRBV2 and TRBJ2-5; 7 bases agree with TRBD1. With the DNA end fitting TRBJ2-7 better, the J assignment may be wrong. In germline, CDR1 is SNHLY, CDR2 FYNNEI. The CDR3 sequence is 14 residues long. CDR3 residues: CASSGTGYSYEQYF. The CDR3 DNA is TGTGCCAGCAGTGGGACAGGTTACTCCTACGAGCAGTACTTC.

This rearrangement joins TRBV1 to TRBJ2-3; the table's D call TRBD2 went unverified against the DNA. TRBV1 is described as a pseudogene. This CDR3 contains 13 residues. CDR3 in DNA: TGCACCAGCAGCCAAGTTATAATTGATACGCAGTATTTT. The encoded protein is CTSSQVIIDTQYF.

V is TRBV7-9 and J is TRBJ2-1; 11 bases agree with TRBD2. Germline V gene sequence: CDR1 SEHNR, CDR2 FQNEAQ (reference sequence). Trimming removed 5 bases from V and 4 bases from J; junction bases left unmatched: 13. There are 18 residues in the CDR3. The CDR3: CASSRPSISGRVYNEQFF. CDR3 bases: TGTGCCAGCAGCCGACCCTCGATTAGCGGGAGGGTGTACAATGAGCAGTTCTTC.

The chain carries TRBV6-1 and TRBJ2-7; TRBD2 aligns across 10 bases. This CDR3 contains 14 residues. V dropped 11 bases and J dropped 4; count of bases not matched to a gene: 11. Germline assignment: CDR1 MNHNS and CDR2 SASEGT. The CDR3 sequence is CAYLSGRPLYEQYF. CDR3 nucleotides: TGTGCCTACCTTAGCGGGAGGCCCCTTTACGAGCAGTACTTC.

V is TRBV19 and J is TRBJ2-1; D ambiguous. The CDR3 extends over 15 amino acids. V shed 3 bases and J shed 5 bases, with 14 bases lying between them. Germline-derived CDR1 and CDR2 are LNHDA and SQIVND (reference sequence). The CDR3 loop is CASSISWNTNNEQFF. CDR3 nucleotide sequence: TGTGCCAGTAGTATTAGCTGGAATACCAACAATGAGCAGTTCTTC.

This chain links TRBV7-2 with TRBJ2-7; TRBD2 matches at 8 bases. CDR1 is SGHTA, CDR2 FQGNSA, per germline. CDR3 size: 15 residues. V lost 3 bases and J lost 2; bases outside the gene matches: 6. CDR3 amino acids: CASSFPGGSPYEQYF. The CDR3 DNA sequence: TGTGCCAGCAGCTTCCCGGGAGGGAGCCCCTACGAGCAGTACTTC. Together with reference TRBV7-2 and TRBJ2-7, the CDR3 gives the full variable domain: GAGVSQSPSNKVTEKGKDVELRCDPISGHTALYWYRQSLGQGLEFLIYFQGNSAPDKSGLPSDRFSAERTGGSVSTLTIQRTQQEDSAVYLCASSFPGGSPYEQYFGPGTRLTVT.

CDR3 sequence: CASSPSEGGLGGTQYF. The CDR3 coding sequence is TGCGCCAGCAGCCCTTCGGAAGGGGGACTAGGAGGGACCCAGTACTTC. The gene calls are TRBV4-1 and TRBJ2-5, with TRBD2 matching over 8 bases. This CDR3 is built from 16 residues. Germline V gene sequence: CDR1 MGHRA, CDR2 YSYEKL. The J segment lost 7 bases and the V segment lost 4 bases, leaving 14 bases of the junction unmatched.

This chain joins TRBV7-9 and TRBJ2-7; possible D gene TRBD1, 5 bases. Per germline, CDR1 SEHNR and CDR2 FQNEAQ (reference sequence). The CDR3 consists of 12 residues. The V and J ends lost 2 bases and 7 bases respectively, with 9 bases between them. CDR3 in amino acids: CASSLKGYEQYF. CDR3 DNA sequence: TGTGCCAGCAGCTTAAAGGGGTATGAGCAGTACTTC.

The chain joins TRBV2 to TRBJ2-5, with a possible D match to TRBD2 (5 bases). From germline, CDR1 is SNHLY and CDR2 FYNNEI. The ends were cut back, 4 bases at V and 7 bases at J, with 7 bases in the middle. CDR3 length: 11 residues. As DNA, the CDR3 is TGTGCCAGCAGTGTGGGGAGGACCCAGTACTTC. Its protein product is CASSVGRTQYF.

This chain connects TRBV14 to TRBJ2-1, with TRBD2 matching over 9 bases. This CDR3 region has 16 residues. The junction had 7 bases not matched to a gene; V was cut back by 0 bases and J by 7 bases. Germline V gene sequence: CDR1 SGHDN, CDR2 FVKESK. CDR3 loop: CASSQDLAGVGNEQFF. Written as DNA, the CDR3 is TGTGCCAGCAGCCAAGATTTAGCGGGAGTGGGGAATGAGCAGTTCTTC.

V is TRBV28 and J is TRBJ1-2, with a possible D match to TRBD1 (5 bases). The CDR3 contains 11 residues. Germline lookup yields CDR1 MDHEN and CDR2 SYDVKM. V dropped 7 bases and J dropped 8 bases, with 11 bases sitting between them. DNA of the CDR3: TGTGCCAGCACCCGGGCAGGGGGCTACACCTTC. Its protein is CASTRAGGYTF.

This sequence joins TRBV7-9 and TRBJ1-2; 7 bases align to TRBD1. The CDR3 length is 15 residues. The germline CDR1 and CDR2 sequences are SEHNR and FQNEAQ (reference sequence). Trimming took 6 bases from V and 4 from J; bases not matched to a gene: 11. The CDR3 DNA follows: TGTGCCAGCAGTCAAGACACAGGGGCTTTCTATGGCTACACCTTC. Translation: CASSQDTGAFYGYTF.

V and J are TRBV28 and TRBJ1-5; TRBD1 might be the D (5 bases). The CDR3 has 17 residues. Per the germline V gene, CDR1 is MDHEN and CDR2 is SYDVKM. Trimming removed 3 bases at V and 6 bases at J, with 21 bases between. The CDR3 nucleotides are TGTGCCAGCAGTTTTAGGGGAGTCAGGGTAATAGGTCAGCCCCAGCATTTT. Its translation: CASSFRGVRVIGQPQHF.

The V call is TRBV5-6, the J call TRBJ1-4; D unresolved. V lost 2 bases and J lost 7, with 15 bases in between. Germline V gene lookup returns CDR1 SGHDT and CDR2 YYEEEE. The CDR3 runs 15 residues. CDR3 DNA: TGTGCCAGCAGCTTCGGGTCCGTTAGAGGTGAAAAACTGTTTTTT. As protein: CASSFGSVRGEKLFF.

The chain uses TRBV9 and TRBJ2-7; the match to TRBD2 covers 8 bases. Per germline, CDR1 SGDLS and CDR2 YYNGEE. The CDR3 loop spans 16 amino acids. J lost 4 bases, V lost 4 bases, and 13 bases had no gene match. CDR3 nucleotides: TGTGCCAGCAGCAGCATCTATGGCGGGAGGATGTACGAGCAGTACTTC. Encoded protein: CASSSIYGGRMYEQYF.

This chain connects TRBV30 to TRBJ1-2; 8 nucleotides agree with TRBD1. The CDR3 sequence is 13 residues long. Germline values: CDR1 GTSNPN, CDR2 SVGIG (reference sequence). The V segment lost 4 bases and the J segment 7 bases; nucleotides outside the gene matches: 8. This CDR3 reads CAWNPGTGFGYTF. The CDR3 DNA follows: TGTGCCTGGAATCCCGGGACAGGCTTTGGCTACACCTTC.

This sequence joins TRBV6-4 and TRBJ2-1; weak D call: TRBD2 (6 bases). Trimming left V 7 bases short and J 3 bases short, with 22 bases between. Germline V gene data show CDR1 as MRHNA and CDR2 as SNTAGT. The CDR3 is 17 residues long. The CDR3 spells CASNQWTGEERYNEQFF. CDR3 bases: TGTGCCAGCAACCAATGGACGGGAGAAGAGCGCTACAATGAGCAGTTCTTC.

Note on this clone: Distinct nucleotide sequences in the sample also encode this CDR3. The chain combines TRBV7-6 with TRBJ2-5; 9 bases agree with TRBD1. The J segment lost 5 bases and the V segment lost 3 bases, leaving 4 bases of the junction unmatched. From germline, CDR1 is SGHVS and CDR2 FNYEAQ. The CDR3 has 14 amino acids. CDR3 in amino acids: CASSLGTGHETQYF. The DNA for the CDR3 is TGTGCCAGCAGCTTGGGGACAGGGCACGAGACCCAGTACTTC. Variable domain in full (rest from reference TRBV7-6 and TRBJ2-5): GAGVSQSPRYKVTKRGQDVALRCDPISGHVSLYWYRQALGQGPEFLTYFNYEAQQDKSGLPNDRFSAERPEGSISTLTIQRTEQRDSAMYRCASSLGTGHETQYFGPGTRLLVL.